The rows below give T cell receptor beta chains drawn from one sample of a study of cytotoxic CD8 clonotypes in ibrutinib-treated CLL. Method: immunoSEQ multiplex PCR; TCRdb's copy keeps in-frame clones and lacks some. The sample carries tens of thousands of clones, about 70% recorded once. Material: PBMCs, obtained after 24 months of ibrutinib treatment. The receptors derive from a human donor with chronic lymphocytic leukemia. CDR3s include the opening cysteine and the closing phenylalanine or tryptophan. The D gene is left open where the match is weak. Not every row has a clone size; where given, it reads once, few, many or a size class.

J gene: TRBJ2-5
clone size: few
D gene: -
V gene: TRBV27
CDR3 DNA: TGTGCCAGCAGTTCTGCCGGGCCAATATTCCAAGAGACCCAGTACTTC
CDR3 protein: CASSSAGPIFQETQYF

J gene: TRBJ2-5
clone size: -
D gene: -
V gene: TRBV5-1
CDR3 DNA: TGCGCCAGCAGTCGGACAGGCCCGGGGGGGGAGTACCAAGAGACCCAGTACTTC
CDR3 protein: CASSRTGPGGEYQETQYF

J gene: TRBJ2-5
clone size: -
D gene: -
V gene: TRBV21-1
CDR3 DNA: TGTGCCAGCAGCAAAGTTTCCCGAGAGACCCAGTACTTC
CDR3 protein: CASSKVSRETQYF

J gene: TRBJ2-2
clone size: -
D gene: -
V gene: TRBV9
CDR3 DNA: TGTGCCAGCACCTTACCCTCGGCAGGCGCCGTTACGAACACCGGGGAGCTGTTTTTT
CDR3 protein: CASTLPSAGAVTNTGELFF

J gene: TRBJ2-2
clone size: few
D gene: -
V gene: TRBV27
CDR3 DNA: TGTGCCAGCAGTTTCTTCAACACCGGGGAGCTGTTTTTT
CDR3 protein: CASSFFNTGELFF

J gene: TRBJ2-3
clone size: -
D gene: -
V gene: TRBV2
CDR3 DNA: TGTGCCAGCACCGTAGCGTTAGATACGCAGTATTTT
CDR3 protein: CASTVALDTQYF

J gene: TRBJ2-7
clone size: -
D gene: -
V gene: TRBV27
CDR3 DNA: TGTGCCAGCAGGGGCGGGGCGGGGTGGAAGCAGTACTTC
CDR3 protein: CASRGGAGWKQYF

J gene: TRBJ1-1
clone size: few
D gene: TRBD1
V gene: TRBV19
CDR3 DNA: TGTGCCAGTAGCCCAACAGGGGGGTACTTTGAAGCTTTCTTT
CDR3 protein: CASSPTGGYFEAFF

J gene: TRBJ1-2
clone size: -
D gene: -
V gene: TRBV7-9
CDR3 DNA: TGTGCCAGCAGCTTAATCGGCAGGGTGGGTGGCTACACCTTC
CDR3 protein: CASSLIGRVGGYTF

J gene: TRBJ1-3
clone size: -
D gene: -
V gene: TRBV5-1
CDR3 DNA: TGCGCCAGCAGCTTGCAAGGGTCCGGTGGAAACACCATATATTTT
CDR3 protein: CASSLQGSGGNTIYF

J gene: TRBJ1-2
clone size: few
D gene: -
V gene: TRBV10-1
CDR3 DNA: TGCGCCAGCAGTGATACAGGGATGGGCTATGGCTACACCTTC
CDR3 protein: CASSDTGMGYGYTF

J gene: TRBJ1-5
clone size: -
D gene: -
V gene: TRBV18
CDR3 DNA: TGTGCCAGCTCACCGTCGGGCAGAAATCAGCCCCAGCATTTT
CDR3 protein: CASSPSGRNQPQHF

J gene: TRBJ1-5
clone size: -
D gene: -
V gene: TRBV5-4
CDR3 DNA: TGTGCCAGCAGCTTGAGGCCCGATAGCAATCAGCCCCAGCATTTT
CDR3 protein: CASSLRPDSNQPQHF

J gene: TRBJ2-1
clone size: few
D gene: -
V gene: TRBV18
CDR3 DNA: TGTGCCAGCTCACCATCAGGGGACTCCTACAATGAGCAGTTCTTC
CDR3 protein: CASSPSGDSYNEQFF

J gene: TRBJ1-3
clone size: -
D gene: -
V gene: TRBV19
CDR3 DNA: TGTGCCAGTAGTATGGGGGGCACGGACACCATATATTTT
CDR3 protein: CASSMGGTDTIYF

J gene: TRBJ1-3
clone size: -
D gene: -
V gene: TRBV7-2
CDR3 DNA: TGTGCCAGCAGCGAGGGACTAGGAAACACCATATATTTT
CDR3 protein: CASSEGLGNTIYF

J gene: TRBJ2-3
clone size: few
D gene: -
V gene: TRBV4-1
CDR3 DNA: TGCGCCAGCAGCCACGTCCTAGTACGCGAGAAAGATACGCAGTATTTT
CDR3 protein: CASSHVLVREKDTQYF

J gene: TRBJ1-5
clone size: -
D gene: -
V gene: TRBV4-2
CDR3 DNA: TGTGCCAGCAGCCAGGAGGGACGGACTTTTAATCAGCCCCAGCATTTT
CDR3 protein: CASSQEGRTFNQPQHF

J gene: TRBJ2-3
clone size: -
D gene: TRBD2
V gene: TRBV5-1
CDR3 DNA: TGCGCCAGCAGCTTGGCACTAGCGGGGGATACGCAGTATTTT
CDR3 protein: CASSLALAGDTQYF

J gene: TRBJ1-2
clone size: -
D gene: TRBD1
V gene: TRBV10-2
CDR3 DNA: TGCGCCAGCAGTGAGCCAAGGGACAGGGGGTCCTATGGCTACACCTTC
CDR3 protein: CASSEPRDRGSYGYTF

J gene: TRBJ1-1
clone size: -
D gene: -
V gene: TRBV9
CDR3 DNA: TGTGCCAGCCTCCCCACCGGGGATGTGAACACTGAAGCTTTCTTT
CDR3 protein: CASLPTGDVNTEAFF

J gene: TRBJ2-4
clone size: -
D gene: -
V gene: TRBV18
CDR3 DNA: TGTGCCAGCTCACCAGCCGGCCAAGATCCCATTCAGTACTTC
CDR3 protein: CASSPAGQDPIQYF

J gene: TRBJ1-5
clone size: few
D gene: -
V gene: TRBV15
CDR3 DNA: TGTGCCACCAGCAGAGAGGTGGCAGGTGGACGGTATCAGCCCCAGCATTTT
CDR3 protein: CATSREVAGGRYQPQHF

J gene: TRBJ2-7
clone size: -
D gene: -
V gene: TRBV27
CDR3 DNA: TGTGCGACGGCGGCAGGGTCGTCCTACGAGCAGTACTTC
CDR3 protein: CATAAGSSYEQYF

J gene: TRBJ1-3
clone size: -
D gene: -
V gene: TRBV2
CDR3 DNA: TGTGCCAGCAGTAGGGACCGTGGAAACACCATATATTTT
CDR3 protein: CASSRDRGNTIYF

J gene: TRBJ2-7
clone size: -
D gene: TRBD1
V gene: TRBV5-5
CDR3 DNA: TGTGCCAGCAGCGTGTATAGGGGACAGAACTACGAGCAGTACTTC
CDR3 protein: CASSVYRGQNYEQYF

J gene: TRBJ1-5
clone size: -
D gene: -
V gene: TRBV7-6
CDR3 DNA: TGTGCCAGCAGCTTAGTCGCGGGACAAAATCAGCCCCAGCATTTT
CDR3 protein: CASSLVAGQNQPQHF

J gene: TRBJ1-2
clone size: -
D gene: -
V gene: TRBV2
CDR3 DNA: TGTGCCAGCAGTGAAGATACAGGGCGTATAAGTTATGGCTACACCTTC
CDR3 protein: CASSEDTGRISYGYTF

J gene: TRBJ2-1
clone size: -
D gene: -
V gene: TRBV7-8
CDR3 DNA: TGTGCCAGCAGCTTAGCGGGGAGTAACAATGAGCAGTTCTTC
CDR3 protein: CASSLAGSNNEQFF

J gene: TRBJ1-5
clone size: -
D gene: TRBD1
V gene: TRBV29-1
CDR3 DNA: TGCAGCGTCGCTCTCGGGACAGGATATAATCAGCCCCAGCATTTT
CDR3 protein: CSVALGTGYNQPQHF

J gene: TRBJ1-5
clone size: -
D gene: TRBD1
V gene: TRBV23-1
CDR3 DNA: TGCGCCAGCAGTCAATCGCCTTTAACCCCCTTGACAGGGGGAGGCAATCAGCCCCAGCATTTT
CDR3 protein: CASSQSPLTPLTGGGNQPQHF

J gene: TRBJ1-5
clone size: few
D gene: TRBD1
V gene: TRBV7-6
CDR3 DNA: TGTGCCAGCAGCCCCACAGGGGGTGGGCGTCAGCCCCAGCATTTT
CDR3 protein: CASSPTGGGRQPQHF

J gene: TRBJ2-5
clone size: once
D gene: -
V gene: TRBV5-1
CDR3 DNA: TGCGCCAGCAGCTTGGCTAGGGGTGGAGGGGAAGAGACCCAGTACTTC
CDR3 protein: CASSLARGGGEETQYF

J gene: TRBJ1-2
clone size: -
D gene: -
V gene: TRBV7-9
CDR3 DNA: TGTGCCAGCAGCTTAAGTGACTCCTATGGCTACACCTTC
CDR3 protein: CASSLSDSYGYTF

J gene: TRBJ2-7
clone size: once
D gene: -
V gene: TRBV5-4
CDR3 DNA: TGTGCCAGCAGCCGGGGGCCAGCCGCCTACGAGCAGTACTTC
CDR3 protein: CASSRGPAAYEQYF

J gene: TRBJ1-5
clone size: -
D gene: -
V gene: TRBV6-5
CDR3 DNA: TGTGCCAGCAGGTCTGGGGGGCTCACTGATCAGCCCCAGCATTTT
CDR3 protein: CASRSGGLTDQPQHF

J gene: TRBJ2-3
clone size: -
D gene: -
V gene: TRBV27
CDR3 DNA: TGTGCCAGCAGCCCACACGACACAGATACGCAGTATTTT
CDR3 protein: CASSPHDTDTQYF

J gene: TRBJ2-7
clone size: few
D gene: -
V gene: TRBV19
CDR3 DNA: TGTGCCAGTAGTACTAGGGACATCGACGAGCAGTACTTC
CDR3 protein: CASSTRDIDEQYF

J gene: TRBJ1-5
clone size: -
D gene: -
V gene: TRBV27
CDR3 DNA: TGTGCCAGCAGTCTCATCGGGCAGCCCCAGCATTTT
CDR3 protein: CASSLIGQPQHF

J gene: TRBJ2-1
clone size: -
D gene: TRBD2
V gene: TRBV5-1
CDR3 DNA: TGCGCCAGCAGCTTACTAGCGGGGGGCTCCTACAATGAGCAGTTCTTC
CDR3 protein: CASSLLAGGSYNEQFF

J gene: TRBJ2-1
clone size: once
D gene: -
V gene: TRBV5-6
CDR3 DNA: TGTGCCAGCAGCTTGCTGCAGGTATACGCTGAGCAGTTCTTC
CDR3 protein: CASSLLQVYAEQFF

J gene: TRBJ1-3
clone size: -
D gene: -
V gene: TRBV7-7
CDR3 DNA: TGTGCTAGCAGTCCCCTTGGGCCTGGAAACACCATATATTTT
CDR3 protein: CASSPLGPGNTIYF

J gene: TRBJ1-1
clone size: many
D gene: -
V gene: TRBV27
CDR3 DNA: TGTGCCAGCAGTTTTGGGGGTCCGAACACTGAAGCTTTCTTT
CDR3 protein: CASSFGGPNTEAFF

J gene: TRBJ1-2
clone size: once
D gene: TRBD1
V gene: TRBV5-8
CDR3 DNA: TGTGCCAGCAGCTTAGTGGGACAGGGTGCAGGCTACACCTTC
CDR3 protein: CASSLVGQGAGYTF

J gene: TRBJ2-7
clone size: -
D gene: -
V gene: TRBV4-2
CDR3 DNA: TGTGCCAGCAGCCAAGATACGAGACAAATCCCCTACGAGCAGTACTTC
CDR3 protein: CASSQDTRQIPYEQYF

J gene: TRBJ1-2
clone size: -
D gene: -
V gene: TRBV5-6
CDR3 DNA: TGTGCCAGCCACGGGGCAGACTATGGCTACACCTTC
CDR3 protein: CASHGADYGYTF

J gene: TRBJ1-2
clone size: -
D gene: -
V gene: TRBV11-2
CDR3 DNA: TGTGCCAGCAGCTTAGTGTCAGGACGATATGGCTACACCTTC
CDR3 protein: CASSLVSGRYGYTF

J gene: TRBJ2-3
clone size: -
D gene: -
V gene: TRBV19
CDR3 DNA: TGTGCCAGTAGTATAGCCTTCAATTCAGATACGCAGTATTTT
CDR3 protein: CASSIAFNSDTQYF

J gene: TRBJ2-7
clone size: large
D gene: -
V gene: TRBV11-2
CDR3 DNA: TGTGCCAGCCTCGGGATCACGGGTTACGAGCAGTACTTC
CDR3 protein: CASLGITGYEQYF

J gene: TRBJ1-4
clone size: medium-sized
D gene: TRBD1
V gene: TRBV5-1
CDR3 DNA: TGCGCCAGCAGCTTGACAGGGGAGAATGAAAAACTGTTTTTT
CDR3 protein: CASSLTGENEKLFF

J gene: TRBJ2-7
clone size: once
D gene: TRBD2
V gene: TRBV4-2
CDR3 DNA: TGTGCCAGCAGCCAAGGAGCGGGATACGAGCAGTACTTC
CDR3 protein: CASSQGAGYEQYF

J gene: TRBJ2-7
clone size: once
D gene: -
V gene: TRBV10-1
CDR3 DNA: TGCGCCAGCAGTGAGCTGACAATCTCCTACGAGCAGTACTTC
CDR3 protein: CASSELTISYEQYF

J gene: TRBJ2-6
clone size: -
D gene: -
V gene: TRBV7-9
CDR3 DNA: TGTGCCAGCAGCTCGAACCGTGGGGCCAACGTCCTGACTTTC
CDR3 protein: CASSSNRGANVLTF

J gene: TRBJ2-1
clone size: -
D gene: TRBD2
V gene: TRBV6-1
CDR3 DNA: TGTGCCAGCAGTGAGTGGGGACTAGCGGGGGGGCTGGACAATGAGCAGTTCTTC
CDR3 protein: CASSEWGLAGGLDNEQFF

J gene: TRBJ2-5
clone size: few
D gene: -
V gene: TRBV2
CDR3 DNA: TGTGCCAGCAGTGAAGCAGGGAACCCTCAAGAGACCCAGTACTTC
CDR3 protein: CASSEAGNPQETQYF

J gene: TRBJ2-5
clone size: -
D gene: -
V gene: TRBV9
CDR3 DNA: TGTGCCAGCAGCCCCCGGGGTGCGGGGGCAGAGACCCAGTACTTC
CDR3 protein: CASSPRGAGAETQYF

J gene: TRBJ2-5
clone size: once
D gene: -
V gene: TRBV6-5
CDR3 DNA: TGTGCCAGCAGTGGTACGGGGACCCAGTACTTC
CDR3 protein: CASSGTGTQYF